This entry lists 32 T cell receptor beta chains sequenced from one sample in a study of T cell changes during pregnancy in multiple sclerosis. The protocol was immunoSEQ multiplex PCR, while the TCRdb copy is restricted to in-frame clones and leaves out a portion. The sample has 55,000 to 65,000 clones, roughly nine tenths seen once; the top ten hold 3% to 3.5%. The source material was peripheral blood, sampled in the first trimester of pregnancy. All receptors derive from a female donor in good health, enrolled as a control in a pregnancy study.

V usage is TRBV5-4 and J usage is TRBJ2-7; TRBD1 agrees at 7 bases. The CDR3 is 14 residues long. Trimming took 3 bases from V and 3 from J; bases not matched to a gene: 6. Germline CDR1 reads SGHNT; CDR2 reads YYREEE (reference sequence). The CDR3 nucleotides are TGTGCCAGCAGCTCCCGGGACAGCTTCTACGAGCAGTACTTC. Translating gives CASSSRDSFYEQYF.

The chain uses TRBV5-4 and TRBJ2-7, with TRBD1 as a possible D gene (6 bases). This CDR3 comprises 15 residues. V dropped 2 bases and J dropped 0 bases, with 12 bases sitting between them. The germline gives CDR1 SGHNT, CDR2 YYREEE (reference sequence). CDR3 DNA: TGTGCCAGCAGCTTCCGACAGGATTCCTCCTACGAGCAGTACTTC. This encodes CASSFRQDSSYEQYF.

The chain links TRBV19 to TRBJ2-3; TRBD2 aligns across 8 bases. This CDR3 spans 14 amino acids. CDR1 LNHDA and CDR2 SQIVND come from the germline V gene (reference sequence). V shed 6 bases and J 4 bases; nucleotides not matched to a gene: 6. The CDR3 reads CASSGGAGADTQYF. DNA of the CDR3: TGTGCCAGTAGCGGGGGGGCCGGGGCAGATACGCAGTATTTT.

The V gene is TRBV6-5, the J gene TRBJ2-1, with D perhaps matching TRBD2 (6 bases). The CDR3 has 13 amino acids. V shed 8 bases and J shed 6 bases, with 14 bases lying between them. Per the germline V gene, CDR1 is MNHEY and CDR2 is SVGAGI. Here the CDR3 DNA reads TGTGCCAGCCGGCGGGGATCAGGCAATGAGCAGTTCTTC. It is translated as CASRRGSGNEQFF.

V gene TRBV6-5 combines with J gene TRBJ1-5, with 9 positions matching TRBD1. J lost 2 bases, V lost 6 bases, and 2 bases had no gene match. The CDR3 sequence is 14 residues long. The V gene's germline CDR1 is MNHEY and CDR2 SVGAGI. As DNA, the CDR3 is TGTGCCAGCAGGGGACAGGGTGGCAATCAGCCCCAGCATTTT. Protein: CASRGQGGNQPQHF.

By sample share, this clone is medium-sized. CDR3 in DNA: TGCGCCAGCAGCCCCTCTAGCGGGAACCCCTACAATGAGCAGTTCTTC. Its protein product is CASSPSSGNPYNEQFF. The chain uses TRBV4-3 and TRBJ2-1, with 9 bases fitting TRBD2. The ends lost 4 bases at V and 2 bases at J; junction bases unmatched: 6. The CDR3 is 16 amino acids. The germline gives CDR1 LGHNA, CDR2 YSLEER.

The rearrangement links TRBV5-1 to TRBJ1-6, with TRBD1 identical over 8 bases. Trimming removed 0 bases from V and 8 bases from J; junction bases left unmatched: 4. There are 15 residues in the CDR3. CDR1 is SGHRS, CDR2 YFSETQ, per germline. CDR3 sequence reads: CASSLDRGDHSPLHF. CDR3 sequence (DNA): TGCGCCAGCAGCTTGGACAGGGGGGATCATTCACCCCTCCACTTT.

The chain uses TRBV6-8 and TRBJ1-5, with D unclear. The germline V gene encodes CDR1 MNHGY and CDR2 SAAAGT. Trimming stripped 7 bases from V and 0 bases from J, with 13 bases between. The CDR3 contains 15 residues. CDR3 sequence (DNA): TGTGCCAGCAAGTCCGGGAACAGTAGCAATCAGCCCCAGCATTTT. As protein: CASKSGNSSNQPQHF.

This clone came up a few times. The chain combines TRBV9 with TRBJ1-1, with 10 positions matching TRBD1. This CDR3 comprises 12 residues. V was clipped by 8 bases and J by 3 bases; unmatched bases: 1. Germline loops: CDR1 SGDLS, CDR2 YYNGEE. The CDR3 here is CASGQGDTEAFF. In nucleotides, the CDR3 is TGTGCCAGTGGACAGGGGGACACTGAAGCTTTCTTT.

V usage is TRBV28 and J usage is TRBJ1-5, with TRBD1 matching over 8 bases. V lost 4 bases, J lost 0 bases, and 5 bases stayed unmatched. Germline-derived CDR1 and CDR2 are MDHEN and SYDVKM. The CDR3 totals 16 residues. Written as DNA, the CDR3 is TGTGCCAGCAGTTCCCGGGACAGGAATAGCAATCAGCCCCAGCATTTT. It yields the protein CASSSRDRNSNQPQHF. Combining the CDR3 with reference TRBV28 and TRBJ1-5 gives the whole variable domain DVKVTQSSRYLVKRTGEKVFLECVQDMDHENMFWYRQDPGLGLRLIYFSYDVKMKEKGDIPEGYSVSREKKERFSLILESASTNQTSMYLCASSSRDRNSNQPQHFGDGTRLSIL.

The chain carries TRBV28 and TRBJ2-7, with 12 bases that match TRBD2. Germline V CDR1 and CDR2: MDHEN, SYDVKM. The V gene end was trimmed by 3 bases and the J gene end by 1 base; junction bases not matched to a gene: 7. CDR3 size: 17 residues. The CDR3 loop is CASSFSGLAGPSYEQYF. The CDR3 region has the DNA TGTGCCAGCAGTTTCTCGGGACTAGCGGGTCCTTCCTACGAGCAGTACTTC. Based on the CDR3 plus reference TRBV28 and TRBJ2-7, the full variable domain is DVKVTQSSRYLVKRTGEKVFLECVQDMDHENMFWYRQDPGLGLRLIYFSYDVKMKEKGDIPEGYSVSREKKERFSLILESASTNQTSMYLCASSFSGLAGPSYEQYFGPGTRLTVT.

The V call is TRBV27, the J call TRBJ2-6; TRBD2 is a possible D gene (6 bases). The germline gives CDR1 MNHEY, CDR2 SMNVEV (reference sequence). CDR3 length: 16 amino acids. V dropped 6 bases and J dropped 4 bases, with 16 bases sitting between them. The DNA of the CDR3 is TGTGCCAGCAGGCCTCACGGAGGGCCCGGGGCCAACGTCCTGACTTTC. Its protein product is CASRPHGGPGANVLTF.

The J gene is TRBJ2-7, the V gene TRBV6-5; tentative D call: TRBD1 (6 bases). V shed 4 bases and J shed 0 bases, with 10 bases lying between them. The CDR3 length is 14 residues. Looked up from germline, CDR1 is MNHEY and CDR2 is SVGAGI. In DNA form, the CDR3 reads TGTGCCAGCAGTTTTCAGGGGTCCTCCTACGAGCAGTACTTC. Translation: CASSFQGSSYEQYF.

The V gene is TRBV28, the J gene TRBJ2-7, with 8 bases lining up with TRBD1. V gave up 2 bases and J gave up 9 bases; unmatched junction bases: 9. CDR3 size: 14 residues. Germline V lookup: CDR1 MDHEN, CDR2 SYDVKM. For the CDR3, the DNA is TGTGCCAGCAGTTTAGTGCAGGGGGCCGCTGTGCAGTACTTC. This sequence encodes CASSLVQGAAVQYF.

The rearrangement links TRBV7-6 to TRBJ2-2, with D tentatively TRBD1 (6 bases). The germline V gene encodes CDR1 SGHVS and CDR2 FNYEAQ. This CDR3 has 14 amino acids. V lost 4 bases and J lost 5, with 11 bases in between. The CDR3 loop is CASSSAGATGELFF. The CDR3 DNA is TGTGCCAGCAGCTCAGCAGGGGCTACCGGGGAGCTGTTTTTT. Full variable domain (missing parts from reference TRBV7-6 and TRBJ2-2): GAGVSQSPRYKVTKRGQDVALRCDPISGHVSLYWYRQALGQGPEFLTYFNYEAQQDKSGLPNDRFSAERPEGSISTLTIQRTEQRDSAMYRCASSSAGATGELFFGEGSRLTVL.

The chain uses TRBV15 and TRBJ2-7, with D possibly TRBD1 on 5 matching bases. CDR3 length: 16 amino acids. V lost 0 bases to trimming and J lost 3 bases, with 15 bases between them. Germline V CDR1 and CDR2: LNHNV, YYDKDF (reference sequence). The CDR3 DNA reads as TGTGCCACCAGCAGAGAAAAATGGCAGGGCGACTACGAGCAGTACTTC. It translates to CATSREKWQGDYEQYF.

The chain couples TRBV5-1 to TRBJ2-5; perhaps TRBD1 as D (7 bases). The CDR3 length is 18 residues. The V end lost 3 bases, the J end lost 2 bases, and 23 bases lay between the germline ends. CDR1 and CDR2 (germline): SGHRS, YFSETQ. CDR3 residues: CASSSGEVPGQRQETQYF. CDR3 bases: TGCGCCAGCAGCTCGGGGGAAGTTCCGGGACAGCGACAAGAGACCCAGTACTTC.

V usage is TRBV11-1 and J usage is TRBJ1-4; 10 bases match TRBD1. This CDR3 contains 16 residues. CDR1 and CDR2 (germline): SGHAT, FQDESV (reference sequence). V was clipped by 4 bases and J by 8 bases; unmatched bases: 10. CDR3 sequence: CASSYLQGQGTEKLFF. In DNA form, the CDR3 reads TGTGCCAGCAGCTACCTTCAGGGACAGGGGACGGAAAAACTGTTTTTT.

V usage is TRBV6-1 and J usage is TRBJ1-2, with D possibly matching TRBD1 (6 bases). Germline V gene lookup returns CDR1 MNHNS and CDR2 SASEGT. The V and J ends lost 11 bases and 0 bases respectively, with 10 bases between them. The CDR3 has 12 amino acids. Written as DNA, the CDR3 is TGTGCCCTTAGGGGGTCTAACTATGGCTACACCTTC. The encoded protein is CALRGSNYGYTF.

The chain employs TRBV29-1 and TRBJ2-1; D may be TRBD1 (6 bases). The germline gives CDR1 SQVTM, CDR2 ANQGSEA. V dropped 3 bases and J dropped 7 bases, with 7 bases sitting between them. CDR3 length: 11 amino acids. CDR3 residues: CSVDRGNEQFF. CDR3 DNA sequence: TGCAGCGTTGATAGGGGGAATGAGCAGTTCTTC.

The chain couples TRBV5-1 to TRBJ1-1; D uncertain. V lost 5 bases and J 0 bases, leaving 17 bases between the germline ends. The CDR3 runs 16 residues. CDR1 SGHRS and CDR2 YFSETQ come from the germline V gene. The CDR3 sequence: CASRSRSFGMNTEAFF. CDR3 bases: TGCGCCAGCAGATCCAGGTCTTTCGGAATGAACACTGAAGCTTTCTTT.

This chain joins TRBV5-4 and TRBJ1-4; D gene unclear. This CDR3 contains 15 residues. V dropped 6 bases and J dropped 6 bases, with 18 bases sitting between them. Germline CDR1 reads SGHNT; CDR2 reads YYREEE (reference sequence). CDR3 amino acids: CASNYLGGEDEKLFF. The CDR3 bases are TGTGCCAGCAACTACTTGGGAGGAGAGGATGAAAAACTGTTTTTT.

The V and J genes are TRBV12-5 and TRBJ2-7, with D possibly being TRBD2 (6 bases). CDR1 is LGHNT and CDR2 is FRNRAP in the germline V gene. The V and J ends lost 0 bases and 2 bases respectively, with 11 bases between them. This CDR3 has 15 residues. CDR3: CASGLVWGDAYEQYF. In nucleotides, the CDR3 is TGTGCTAGTGGTTTGGTATGGGGGGACGCCTACGAGCAGTACTTC.

V usage is TRBV10-3 and J usage is TRBJ2-4; 10 bases agree with TRBD2. The CDR3 length is 16 residues. Germline CDR1 reads ENHRY; CDR2 reads SYGVKD. Losses at the gene ends were 0 bases for V and 6 bases for J; bases not matched to a gene: 5. In DNA, the CDR3 is TGTGCCATCAGTGAGTCGGAGCGGGGGGGCCGAAACATTCAGTACTTC. Translating it yields CAISESERGGRNIQYF.

This chain links TRBV5-1 with TRBJ1-1; TRBD1 matches at 10 bases. CDR1 and CDR2 from the germline V gene are SGHRS and YFSETQ. Losses at the gene ends were 4 bases for V and 6 bases for J; bases not matched to a gene: 9. This CDR3 contains 15 residues. The DNA of the CDR3 is TGCGCCAGCAGCGAAACCGGGACAGGGGTTTCTGAAGCTTTCTTT. This sequence encodes CASSETGTGVSEAFF. The entire variable domain, with the rest obtained from reference TRBV5-1 and TRBJ1-1, is as follows: KAGVTQTPRYLIKTRGQQVTLSCSPISGHRSVSWYQQTPGQGLQFLFEYFSETQRNKGNFPGRFSGRQFSNSRSEMNVSTLELGDSALYLCASSETGTGVSEAFFGQGTRLTVV.

The chain uses TRBV10-2 and TRBJ1-1; 8 nucleotides line up with TRBD1. The germline V gene has CDR1 WSHSY and CDR2 SAAADI. The trim removed 7 bases at V and 4 bases at J, leaving 5 bases unmatched. The CDR3 sequence is 13 residues long. The CDR3 DNA reads TGCGCCAGCACCTGGACAGGGAGCACTGAAGCTTTCTTT. It encodes CASTWTGSTEAFF.

This clone was found once. J is TRBJ2-7 and V is TRBV4-1; D remains unclear. This CDR3 has 13 residues. Per the germline V gene, CDR1 is MGHRA and CDR2 is YSYEKL. V lost 3 bases, J lost 4 bases, and 10 bases lay in between. CDR3 amino acids: CASSHRELYEQYF. The CDR3 DNA follows: TGCGCCAGCAGCCATCGCGAGTTGTACGAGCAGTACTTC.

The chain joins TRBV25-1 to TRBJ1-2; 11 positions agree with TRBD1. The CDR3 loop spans 15 amino acids. Germline trimming cut 7 bases from V and 7 bases from J; bases unmatched to any gene: 11. Germline loops: CDR1 MGHDK, CDR2 SYGVNS. The CDR3 reads CASTSDRGRVAGYTF. CDR3 in DNA: TGTGCCAGCACCTCGGACAGGGGGCGCGTCGCTGGCTACACCTTC.

This chain links TRBV10-3 with TRBJ2-1; a weak D match, TRBD2 (5 bases). This CDR3 is built from 12 residues. Germline values: CDR1 ENHRY, CDR2 SYGVKD. Trimming removed 11 bases from V and 10 bases from J, with 18 bases in between. The DNA for the CDR3 is TGTGCCTCGATGACTGCGGGCGAAGAGCAGTTCTTC. Translated: CASMTAGEEQFF.

The rearrangement links TRBV6-1 to TRBJ2-7; the match to TRBD1 covers 9 bases. This CDR3 region has 14 residues. Germline CDR1 and CDR2: MNHNS and SASEGT. Losses at the gene ends were 6 bases for V and 2 bases for J; bases not matched to a gene: 5. The CDR3 is CASRLDRGTYEQYF. The CDR3, as DNA: TGTGCCAGCAGATTGGACAGGGGCACCTACGAGCAGTACTTC.

About this clone: Germline is not matched at one junction end, which may reflect a read error. This rearrangement joins TRBV20-1 to TRBJ2-5; TRBD2 agrees at 7 bases. Germline V CDR1 and CDR2: DFQATT, SNEGSKA (reference sequence). CDR3 length: 11 residues. The CDR3 sequence is CSAVQGGAGNF. DNA for the CDR3: TGCAGTGCTGTGCAGGGAGGAGCGGGAAACTTC.

This chain connects TRBV11-3 to TRBJ1-1, with D possibly matching TRBD1 (5 bases). The CDR3 is 15 residues long. Germline CDR1 and CDR2: SGHNT and YENEEA. Trimming shortened V by 1 base and J by 1 base, and 10 bases separated the two germline ends. The CDR3 region has the DNA TGTGCCAGCAGCTTAGGAGAAACAGGGAACACTGAAGCTTTCTTT. This codes for CASSLGETGNTEAFF. The full variable domain, its missing parts supplied by reference TRBV11-3 and TRBJ1-1, is EAGVVQSPRYKIIEKKQPVAFWCNPISGHNTLYWYLQNLGQGPELLIRYENEEAVDDSQLPKDRFSAERLKGVDSTLKIQPAELGDSAVYLCASSLGETGNTEAFFGQGTRLTVV.